Detailed here is one T cell receptor beta chain. These data originate in a study of early T cells in non-severe SARS-CoV-2 infection. V was pared by 2 bases and J by 0 bases, with 22 bases between. This CDR3 region has 18 residues. Germline V gives CDR1 DFQATT, CDR2 SNEGSKA (reference sequence). TCRdb re-called the 5' RACE reads with MiXCR, one entry per CDR3 protein. The table shows about 60,000 distinct CDR3 sequences, with roughly 5.9% occurring only once. The source material was whole blood. The chain joins TRBV20-1 to TRBJ1-1; D may be TRBD1 (5 bases). This sequence was found in an adult who was a healthcare worker with PCR-confirmed SARS-CoV-2 infection or an uninfected control (not recorded which). The CDR3 loop reads CSARSIGQGPGMNTEAFF. The CDR3 DNA reads as TGCAGTGCTAGAAGTATAGGGCAGGGCCCTGGAATGAACACTGAAGCTTTCTTT.